This paragraph covers one T cell receptor (beta chain) sequence. Its cognate antigen is unknown. These data come from a study of T cell responses to AZD1222 COVID-19 vaccine. Notes on the study in general: After two AZD1222 doses, spike-specific TCR breadth and depth rose versus day 0.

The method was immunoSEQ multiplex PCR; TCRdb's version includes in-frame clones alone and lacks a portion of them. The sample lists roughly 110,000 clones, approximately 92% occurring once. The germline CDR1 and CDR2 sequences are LGHDT and YNNKEL (reference sequence). This CDR3 is 16 amino acids long. V was shortened by 1 base and J by 2 bases, with 12 bases between the two germline ends. The source was peripheral blood, collected 28 days after the second AZD1222 dose. The receptor was isolated from an adult who received the AZD1222 COVID-19 vaccine. The V call is TRBV3-1 (or the pseudogene TRBV3-2), the J call TRBJ2-1; the D gene is possibly TRBD1 (5 bases). CDR3 in DNA: TGTGCCAGCAGCCAAGTTACCAGGGTCCCCTACAATGAGCAGTTCTTC. Translated: CASSQVTRVPYNEQFF.